This T cell receptor (beta chain) was recorded in a study of T cell repertoires in cytomegalovirus infection (dated by TCRdb to the late 2010s). With regard to the full study: Donor HLA type was relevant to the analysis, because carriage of CMV infection together with the matching HLA type was indicated by public TCR beta signatures. The research as a whole found: Cumulative frequency of public TCR beta family members discriminated carriers of CMV infection plus the relevant HLA type in this cohort and an independent 352-donor cohort. The ex vivo response was dominated by HLA-C-restricted CMV-specific TCR beta clonotypes, which also provided the single most frequent clonotype in two of eight donors.

This sample was sequenced with an Illumina HiSeq 1500. Starting from the raw public reads, TCRdb applied fastp trimming at Q25, assembled clones with MiXCR and retained in-frame beta chains. Every entry covers one CDR3 protein and lists the most common genes and DNA from its rows. This sample has some 240,000 distinct CDR3 sequences in its table, and 15% to 20% of those were observed once. Of the sample, around half falls within the top ten clones. There are 12 amino acids in the CDR3, from cysteine to phenylalanine inclusive. The sequence is cut down to CDR3 DNA, 36 bases in frame from base 1. From a lookup of the germline V gene (reference sequence), CDR1 and CDR2 are LNHDA and SQIVND. This clonotype was observed at least ten times. What antigen it recognizes has not been identified. Per-base quality was not reported, and no clone a single base away is much larger than it.

This TCR was sampled from a human donor in good health (CMV status not recorded). Some clones in this sample may be carry-over from other donors' samples. The sample consisted of CD8+ T cells from PBMCs. The chain is made from TRBV19 and TRBJ2-2, with no reliable assignment of the D segment. The nucleotides are TGTGCGGGTGGGACGAACACCGGGGAGCTGTTTTTT. This codes for CAGGTNTGELFF.